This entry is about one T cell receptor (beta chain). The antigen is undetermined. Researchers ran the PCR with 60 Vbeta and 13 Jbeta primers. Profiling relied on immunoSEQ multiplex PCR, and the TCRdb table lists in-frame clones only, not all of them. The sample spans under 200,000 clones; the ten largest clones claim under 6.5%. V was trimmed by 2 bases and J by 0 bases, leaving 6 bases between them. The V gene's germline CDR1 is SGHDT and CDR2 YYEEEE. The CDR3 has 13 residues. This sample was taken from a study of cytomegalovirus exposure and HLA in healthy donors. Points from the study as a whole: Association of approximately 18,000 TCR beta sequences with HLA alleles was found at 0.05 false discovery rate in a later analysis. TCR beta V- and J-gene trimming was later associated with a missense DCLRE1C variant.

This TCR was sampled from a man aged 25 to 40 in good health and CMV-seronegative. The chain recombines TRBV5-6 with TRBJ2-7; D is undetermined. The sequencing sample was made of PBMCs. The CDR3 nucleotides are TGTGCCAGCAGCTTACGGAGCTCCTACGAGCAGTACTTC. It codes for CASSLRSSYEQYF.